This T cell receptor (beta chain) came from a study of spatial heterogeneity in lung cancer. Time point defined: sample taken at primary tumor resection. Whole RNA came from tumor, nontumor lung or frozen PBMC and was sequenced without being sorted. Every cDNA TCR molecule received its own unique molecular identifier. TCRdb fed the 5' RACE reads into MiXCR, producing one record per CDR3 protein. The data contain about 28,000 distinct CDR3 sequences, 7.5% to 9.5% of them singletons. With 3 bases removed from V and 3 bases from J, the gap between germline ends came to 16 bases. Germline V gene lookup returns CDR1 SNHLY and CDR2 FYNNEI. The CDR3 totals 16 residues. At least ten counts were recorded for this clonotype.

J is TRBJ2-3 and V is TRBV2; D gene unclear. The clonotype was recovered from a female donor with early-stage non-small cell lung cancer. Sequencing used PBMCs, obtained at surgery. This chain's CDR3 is CASSDQPVRDTDTQYF. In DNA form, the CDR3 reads TGTGCCAGCAGTGACCAACCCGTTAGAGATACAGATACGCAGTATTTT.